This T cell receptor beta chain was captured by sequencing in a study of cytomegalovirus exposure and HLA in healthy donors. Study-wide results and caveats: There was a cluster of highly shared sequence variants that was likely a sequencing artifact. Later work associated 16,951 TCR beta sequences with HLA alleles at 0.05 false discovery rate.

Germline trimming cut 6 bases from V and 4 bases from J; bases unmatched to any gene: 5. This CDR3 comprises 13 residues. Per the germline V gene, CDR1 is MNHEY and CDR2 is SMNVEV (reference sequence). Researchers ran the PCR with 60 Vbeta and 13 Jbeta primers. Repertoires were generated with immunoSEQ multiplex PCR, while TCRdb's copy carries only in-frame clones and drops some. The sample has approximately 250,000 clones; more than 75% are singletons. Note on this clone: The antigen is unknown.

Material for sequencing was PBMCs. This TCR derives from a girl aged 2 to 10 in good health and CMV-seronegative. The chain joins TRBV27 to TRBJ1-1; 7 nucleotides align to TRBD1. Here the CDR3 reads CASRYRGGTEAFF. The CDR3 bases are TGTGCCAGCAGGTACAGGGGCGGCACTGAAGCTTTCTTT.